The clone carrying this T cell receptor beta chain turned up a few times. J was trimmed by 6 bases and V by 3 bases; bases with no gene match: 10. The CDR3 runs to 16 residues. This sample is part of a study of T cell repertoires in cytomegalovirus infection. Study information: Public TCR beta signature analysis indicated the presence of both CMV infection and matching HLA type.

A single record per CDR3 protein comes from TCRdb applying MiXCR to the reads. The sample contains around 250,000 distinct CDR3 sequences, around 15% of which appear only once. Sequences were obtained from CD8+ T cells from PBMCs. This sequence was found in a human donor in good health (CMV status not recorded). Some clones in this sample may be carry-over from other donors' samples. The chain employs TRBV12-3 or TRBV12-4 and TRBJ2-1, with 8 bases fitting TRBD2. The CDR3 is CASSFQLRGVRNEQFF. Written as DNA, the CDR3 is TGTGCCAGCAGTTTTCAGTTGCGGGGGGTCCGCAATGAGCAGTTCTTC.